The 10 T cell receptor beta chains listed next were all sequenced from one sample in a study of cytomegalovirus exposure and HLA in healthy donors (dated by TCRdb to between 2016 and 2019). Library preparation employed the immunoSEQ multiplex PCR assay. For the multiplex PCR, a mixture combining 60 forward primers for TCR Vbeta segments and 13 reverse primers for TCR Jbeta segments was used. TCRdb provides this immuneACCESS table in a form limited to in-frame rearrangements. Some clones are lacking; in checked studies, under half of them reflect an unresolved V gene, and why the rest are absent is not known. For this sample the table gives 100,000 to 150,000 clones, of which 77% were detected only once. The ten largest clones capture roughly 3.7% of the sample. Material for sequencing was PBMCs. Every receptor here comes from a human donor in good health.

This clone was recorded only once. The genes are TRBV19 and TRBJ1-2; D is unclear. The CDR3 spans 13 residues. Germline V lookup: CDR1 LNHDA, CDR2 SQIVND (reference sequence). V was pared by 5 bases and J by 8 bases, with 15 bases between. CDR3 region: CASSFWSTGGYTF. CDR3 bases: TGTGCCAGTAGTTTCTGGTCCACCGGGGGCTACACCTTC.

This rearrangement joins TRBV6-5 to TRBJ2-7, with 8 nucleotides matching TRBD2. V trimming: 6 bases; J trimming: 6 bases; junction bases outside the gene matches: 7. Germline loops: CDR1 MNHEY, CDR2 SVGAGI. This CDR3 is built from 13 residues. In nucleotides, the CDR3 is TGTGCCAGCAGACAGCGGGAGTTATCCGAGCAGTACTTC. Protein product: CASRQRELSEQYF.

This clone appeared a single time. CDR3 DNA sequence: TGTGCCAGCAGCTTAGAACAGGGGGTTCAAGAGACCCAGTACTTC. This sequence encodes CASSLEQGVQETQYF. The chain employs TRBV11-3 and TRBJ2-5, with 8 bases that match TRBD1. The CDR3 totals 15 residues. The germline V gene encodes CDR1 SGHNT and CDR2 YENEEA. With 0 bases clipped from V and 2 bases from J, the junction kept 2 bases outside the gene matches.

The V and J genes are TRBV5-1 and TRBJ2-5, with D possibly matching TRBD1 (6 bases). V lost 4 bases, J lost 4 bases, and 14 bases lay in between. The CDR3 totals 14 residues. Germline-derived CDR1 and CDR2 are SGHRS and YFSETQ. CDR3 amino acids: CASSPTGNIETQYF. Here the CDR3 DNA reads TGCGCCAGCAGCCCCACAGGGAATATAGAGACCCAGTACTTC.

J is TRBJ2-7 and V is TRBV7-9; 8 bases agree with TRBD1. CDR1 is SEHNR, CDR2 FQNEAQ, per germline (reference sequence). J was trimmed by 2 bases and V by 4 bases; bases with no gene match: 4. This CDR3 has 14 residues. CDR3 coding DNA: TGTGCCAGCAGCTCGACAGGGGTTACCTACGAGCAGTACTTC. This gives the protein CASSSTGVTYEQYF.

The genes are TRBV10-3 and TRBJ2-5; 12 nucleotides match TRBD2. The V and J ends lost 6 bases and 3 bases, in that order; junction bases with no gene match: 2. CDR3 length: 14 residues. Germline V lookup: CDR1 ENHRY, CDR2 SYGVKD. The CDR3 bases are TGTGCCATCAGCAGGACTAGCGGGAAAGAGACCCAGTACTTC. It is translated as CAISRTSGKETQYF.

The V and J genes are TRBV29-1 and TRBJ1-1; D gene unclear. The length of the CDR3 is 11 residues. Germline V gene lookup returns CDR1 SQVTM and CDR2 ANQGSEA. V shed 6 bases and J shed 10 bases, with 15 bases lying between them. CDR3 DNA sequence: TGCAGCGTCAATGACGGGGTCGCAGCTTTCTTT. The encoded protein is CSVNDGVAAFF.

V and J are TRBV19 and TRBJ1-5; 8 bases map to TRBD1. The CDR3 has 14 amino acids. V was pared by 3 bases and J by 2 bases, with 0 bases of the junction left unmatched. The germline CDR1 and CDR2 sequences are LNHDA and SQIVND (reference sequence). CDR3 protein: CASSMGQGNQPQHF. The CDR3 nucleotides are TGTGCCAGTAGTATGGGACAGGGCAATCAGCCCCAGCATTTT.

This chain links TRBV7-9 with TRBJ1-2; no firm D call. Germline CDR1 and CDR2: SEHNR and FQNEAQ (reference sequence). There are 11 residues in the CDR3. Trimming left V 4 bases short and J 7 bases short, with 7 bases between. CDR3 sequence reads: CASSSEVGYTF. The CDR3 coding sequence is TGTGCCAGCAGCTCAGAGGTTGGCTACACCTTC.

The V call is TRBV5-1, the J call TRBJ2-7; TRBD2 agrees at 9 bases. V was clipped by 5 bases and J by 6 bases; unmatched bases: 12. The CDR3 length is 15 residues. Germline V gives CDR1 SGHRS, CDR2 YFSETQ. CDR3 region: CASSLGGTSSLEQYF. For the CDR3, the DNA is TGCGCCAGCAGTCTTGGAGGGACTAGCTCACTCGAGCAGTACTTC.